The 16 T cell receptor beta chains below come from one sample, sequenced in a study of blood T cells in healthy people across ages. A second PCR, run for roughly 7 to 11 cycles, used a sample-barcoded 5' primer plus a J-beta primer mix. TCRdb redid the calling of the 5' RACE reads with MiXCR, one entry per CDR3 protein. The sample carries nearly 800,000 distinct CDR3 sequences, approximately 53% recorded once. Sequencing was carried out using blood. All receptors derive from a man in his forties in good health.

The J gene is TRBJ1-2, the V gene TRBV20-1; 7 nucleotides align to TRBD1. The CDR3 is 12 amino acids. The trim removed 6 bases at V and 7 bases at J, leaving 8 bases unmatched. Germline CDR1 reads DFQATT; CDR2 reads SNEGSKA (reference sequence). CDR3 sequence: CSAAAGQFGYTF. The CDR3 DNA is TGCAGTGCGGCTGCGGGACAGTTTGGCTACACCTTC.

The chain has TRBV6-2 or TRBV6-3 and TRBJ2-5; the match to TRBD1 covers 9 bases. The DNA end favors TRBJ2-7, so the J call may be wrong. From germline, CDR1 is MNHEY and CDR2 SVGEGT. This CDR3 spans 17 amino acids. DNA for the CDR3: TGTGCCAGCAGTTACGGGTTAACGACAGGGGGAAGGCACGAGCAGTACTTC. It is translated as CASSYGLTTGGRHEQYF.

In this sample, this clonotype turned up once. The chain uses TRBV27 and TRBJ2-3; no firm D call. Trimming took 2 bases from V and 3 from J, leaving 15 bases between them. CDR3 length equals 16 residues. The germline V gene encodes CDR1 MNHEY and CDR2 SMNVEV (reference sequence). In DNA, the CDR3 is TGTGCCAGCAGTTTACTATCTCATAGTGGAACAGATACGCAGTATTTT. Protein sequence: CASSLLSHSGTDTQYF.

The chain carries TRBV5-6 and TRBJ1-5, with D unresolved. The germline V gene has CDR1 SGHDT and CDR2 YYEEEE. V was pared by 3 bases and J by 0 bases, with 16 bases between. This CDR3 is built from 17 residues. The DNA for the CDR3 is TGTGCCAGCAGCTCCCGGCCTTGGGAGAATAGCAATCAGCCCCAGCATTTT. It is translated as CASSSRPWENSNQPQHF. The complete variable domain, with remaining parts taken from reference TRBV5-6 and TRBJ1-5, reads DAGVTQSPTHLIKTRGQQVTLRCSPKSGHDTVSWYQQALGQGPQFIFQYYEEEERQRGNFPDRFSGHQFPNYSSELNVNALLLGDSALYLCASSSRPWENSNQPQHFGDGTRLSIL.

The sample holds many counts of this clonotype. The chain carries TRBV20-1 and TRBJ2-5; TRBD1 or TRBD2 may be the D gene (5 bases each). V was cut by 6 bases and J by 2 bases, with 19 bases left in between. The CDR3 contains 15 residues. Per germline, CDR1 DFQATT and CDR2 SNEGSKA (reference sequence). CDR3 bases: TGCAGTGCCCGAGGATGGGGGACGGATCAAGAGACCCAGTACTTC. Amino acid sequence: CSARGWGTDQETQYF.

This sequence joins TRBV20-1 and TRBJ2-4, with TRBD1 identical over 7 bases. V dropped 2 bases and J dropped 7; count of bases not matched to a gene: 8. Germline CDR1 reads DFQATT; CDR2 reads SNEGSKA (reference sequence). The CDR3 extends over 14 amino acids. CDR3 loop: CSARHTRDSNIQYF. The CDR3 DNA is TGCAGTGCTAGACACACCCGGGACAGCAACATTCAGTACTTC.

Of note for this clonotype: Compared with germline, one end of the junction differs, possibly owing to a read error. The chain links TRBV14 to TRBJ1-1, with D possibly TRBD1 on 6 matching bases. Per germline, CDR1 SGHDN and CDR2 FVKESK. CDR3 length: 15 amino acids. The CDR3 region has the DNA TGTCCCAGCAGCCAAGTCAGGACAGAGAACACTGAAGCTTTCTTT. Its translation: CPSSQVRTENTEAFF.

V gene TRBV10-3 combines with J gene TRBJ2-6, with 12 bases that match TRBD2. This CDR3 has 18 amino acids. In germline, CDR1 is ENHRY, CDR2 SYGVKD. With 6 bases clipped from V and 0 bases from J, the junction kept 6 bases outside the gene matches. Written as DNA, the CDR3 is TGTGCCATCAGGTCCGGGACTAGCGGGTACTCTGGGGCCAACGTCCTGACTTTC. Translating gives CAIRSGTSGYSGANVLTF.

This chain connects TRBV14 to TRBJ1-5, with 7 bases matching TRBD1. The germline gives CDR1 SGHDN, CDR2 FVKESK. Unmatched junction bases numbered 14, after V lost 4 bases and J lost 5 bases. The CDR3 sequence is 17 residues long. The CDR3: CASSPHPTGQRDQPQHF. DNA of the CDR3: TGTGCCAGCAGCCCCCACCCGACAGGGCAGAGGGATCAGCCCCAGCATTTT.

The CDR3 nucleotides read TGCAGTGCTAACCGGGGCTTACTCCAAGAGACCCAGTACTTC. Translating it yields CSANRGLLQETQYF. The V gene is TRBV20-1, the J gene TRBJ2-5; D is possibly TRBD1 or TRBD2 (5 bases each). Germline CDR1 and CDR2: DFQATT and SNEGSKA (reference sequence). The CDR3 runs 14 residues. Trimming shortened V by 4 bases and J by 1 base, and 13 bases separated the two germline ends.

The chain employs TRBV5-1 and TRBJ2-1, with D possibly TRBD1 on 6 matching bases. The assigned J gene may be wrong: the sequence end matches TRBJ2-7 better. CDR3 length: 16 residues. Germline V gives CDR1 SGHRS, CDR2 YFSETQ. This CDR3 reads CASSLVGTTFLREQYF. CDR3 sequence (DNA): TGCGCCAGCAGCTTGGTAGGGACAACTTTCCTACGAGAGCAGTACTTC.

The V gene is TRBV20-1, the J gene TRBJ1-2; TRBD1 is a possible D gene (6 bases). The CDR3 is made up of 15 amino acids. Germline V lookup: CDR1 DFQATT, CDR2 SNEGSKA (reference sequence). V lost 2 bases and J 0 bases, leaving 13 bases between the germline ends. The CDR3: CSARLQGGSNYGYTF. CDR3 DNA: TGCAGTGCTAGACTACAAGGGGGTTCTAACTATGGCTACACCTTC.

In its sample, this clonotype was seen a few times. The chain recombines TRBV4-1 with TRBJ2-7, with TRBD2 identical over 9 bases. Germline V gene sequence: CDR1 MGHRA, CDR2 YSYEKL. CDR3 length equals 17 residues. The V gene end was trimmed by 0 bases and the J gene end by 2 bases; junction bases not matched to a gene: 8. CDR3 sequence reads: CASSQEGAPSGTYEQYF. The CDR3 nucleotides are TGCGCCAGCAGCCAAGAAGGGGCTCCTAGCGGGACCTACGAGCAGTACTTC.

J is TRBJ1-4 and V is TRBV20-1; weak D call: TRBD1 (6 bases). CDR3 length equals 13 residues. Germline V CDR1 and CDR2: DFQATT, SNEGSKA (reference sequence). With 7 bases removed from V and 0 bases from J, the gap between germline ends came to 9 bases. The CDR3 loop reads CSGEGATNEKLFF. The DNA for the CDR3 is TGCAGTGGGGAGGGGGCAACTAATGAAAAACTGTTTTTT.

A few counts support this clonotype. This chain uses TRBV7-3 with TRBJ2-1, with TRBD2 matching over 14 bases. The CDR3 runs 16 residues. Trimming cost V 2 bases and J 10 bases; bases outside gene matches: 7. Per germline, CDR1 SGHTA and CDR2 FQGTGA. The CDR3 protein is CASSLGLGLAGDEQFF. Written as DNA, the CDR3 is TGTGCCAGCAGCTTAGGTTTGGGACTAGCGGGAGACGAGCAGTTCTTC.

This clonotype was counted ten times or more. This chain uses TRBV4-2 with TRBJ2-7, with D hard to call. V was cut by 4 bases and J by 6 bases, with 22 bases left in between. The CDR3 runs to 16 residues. The germline CDR1 and CDR2 sequences are LGHNA and YNFKEQ. The CDR3 reads CASSRPLSSESLEQYF. The CDR3 nucleotides are TGTGCCAGCAGCCGACCTCTTTCCTCTGAGTCCCTCGAGCAGTACTTC.